This entry lists 18 T cell receptor beta chains sequenced from one sample in a study of blood T cell repertoires in COVID-19. Libraries were prepared by immunoSEQ multiplex PCR; TCRdb keeps only in-frame clonotypes and omits some of them. The sample includes more than 100,000 clones, around 82% of them seen just once. Sequencing was carried out using peripheral blood. These receptors all come from a man aged 55 to 70 with acute or convalescent COVID-19.

V usage is TRBV9 and J usage is TRBJ2-2; D is uncertain. Between the trimmed V and J ends, which lost 4 bases and 9 bases, there was a span of 16 bases. Germline V gene data show CDR1 as SGDLS and CDR2 as YYNGEE. This CDR3 region has 14 residues. CDR3 DNA: TGTGCCAGCAGCCCCCGACTGGAGAGGAGGGAGCTGTTTTTT. It yields the protein CASSPRLERRELFF.

This clone was detected once. The CDR3: CASSVGSSYNEQFF. Written as DNA, the CDR3 is TGTGCCAGCAGCGTGGGGAGCTCCTACAATGAGCAGTTCTTC. The chain has TRBV9 and TRBJ2-1; maybe TRBD2 (5 bases). Germline loops: CDR1 SGDLS, CDR2 YYNGEE. The CDR3 length is 14 residues. V shed 2 bases and J shed 0 bases, with 6 bases lying between them.

The chain is built from TRBV6-5 and TRBJ1-4; tentative D call: TRBD1 (5 bases). The CDR3 has 11 amino acids. V shed 2 bases and J shed 11 bases, with 6 bases lying between them. From germline, CDR1 is MNHEY and CDR2 SVGAGI. CDR3 residues: CASSYGGKLFF. The DNA of the CDR3 is TGTGCCAGCAGTTACGGGGGGAAACTGTTTTTT.

The rearrangement joins TRBV5-1 to TRBJ1-1; D possibly corresponds to TRBD1 (6 bases). The CDR3 sequence is 15 residues long. Germline V gene sequence: CDR1 SGHRS, CDR2 YFSETQ. V dropped 4 bases and J dropped 0 bases, with 13 bases sitting between them. The CDR3 DNA sequence: TGCGCCAGCAGCGTGACAGGTAACATGAACACTGAAGCTTTCTTT. This sequence encodes CASSVTGNMNTEAFF. Looking up the rest from reference TRBV5-1 and TRBJ1-1 gives the full variable domain: KAGVTQTPRYLIKTRGQQVTLSCSPISGHRSVSWYQQTPGQGLQFLFEYFSETQRNKGNFPGRFSGRQFSNSRSEMNVSTLELGDSALYLCASSVTGNMNTEAFFGQGTRLTVV.

The CDR3 here is CASSRDRGRGYTF. The CDR3 DNA sequence: TGTGCCAGCAGCCGAGACAGGGGCCGTGGCTACACCTTC. J is TRBJ1-2 and V is TRBV7-2, with 8 positions matching TRBD1. Germline V gives CDR1 SGHTA, CDR2 FQGNSA. The CDR3 spans 13 residues. V shed 5 bases and J 7 bases; nucleotides not matched to a gene: 6.

The chain couples TRBV3-1 (or the pseudogene TRBV3-2) to TRBJ2-1; TRBD2 agrees at 12 bases. The CDR3 consists of 18 residues. The germline V gene has CDR1 LGHDT and CDR2 YNNKEL (reference sequence). After removal of 0 bases from V and 7 bases from J, the junction contained 10 bases not matched to a gene. CDR3 DNA sequence: TGTGCCAGCAGCCAAGAAGGTCTAGCGGGGGGGCTCACGAATGAGCAGTTCTTC. It specifies CASSQEGLAGGLTNEQFF.

The V and J genes are TRBV5-1 and TRBJ1-2; possible D gene TRBD1, 5 bases. Germline CDR1 reads SGHRS; CDR2 reads YFSETQ. The CDR3 is made up of 17 amino acids. V was clipped by 1 base and J by 5 bases, with 21 bases between them. Here the CDR3 DNA reads TGCGCCAGCAGCTTGACCGACAGTAGCACATACCCATATGGCTACACCTTC. This translates into CASSLTDSSTYPYGYTF.

This rearrangement joins TRBV28 to TRBJ2-3; tentatively, D is TRBD2 (5 bases). V was trimmed by 2 bases and J by 0 bases, leaving 15 bases between them. This CDR3 has 17 amino acids. Germline V lookup: CDR1 MDHEN, CDR2 SYDVKM. In DNA form, the CDR3 reads TGTGCCAGCAGTTTAATTAGAAGCGGATATAGCACAGATACGCAGTATTTT. It yields the protein CASSLIRSGYSTDTQYF.

The chain couples TRBV7-7 to TRBJ2-7; 9 nucleotides line up with TRBD1. V dropped 1 base and J dropped 4; count of bases not matched to a gene: 2. This CDR3 has 14 residues. Germline V lookup: CDR1 SSHAT, CDR2 FNYEAQ (reference sequence). The CDR3 sequence: CASSLEQGAYEQYF. Here the CDR3 DNA reads TGTGCCAGCAGCTTAGAACAGGGGGCTTACGAGCAGTACTTC.

The J gene is TRBJ2-3, the V gene TRBV3-1 (or the pseudogene TRBV3-2); no firm D call. CDR1 is LGHDT, CDR2 YNNKEL, per germline (reference sequence). CDR3 length: 14 amino acids. V shed 0 bases and J shed 2 bases, with 6 bases lying between them. CDR3 amino acids: CASSQETITDTQYF. The CDR3 DNA sequence: TGTGCCAGCAGCCAAGAAACTATCACAGATACGCAGTATTTT.

The sample holds a few counts of this clone. The V gene is TRBV9, the J gene TRBJ2-7, with unresolved D. CDR3 length: 11 amino acids. V was trimmed by 3 bases and J by 5 bases, leaving 6 bases between them. Germline assignment: CDR1 SGDLS and CDR2 YYNGEE. Here the CDR3 DNA reads TGTGCCAGCAGCGCTCTAAACGAGCAGTACTTC. Encoded protein: CASSALNEQYF.

This clone was counted a few times. The CDR3 spells CASSHSGVVKNIQYF. Written as DNA, the CDR3 is TGTGCCAGCAGCCATAGCGGGGTTGTCAAAAACATTCAGTACTTC. V and J are TRBV3-1 (or the pseudogene TRBV3-2) and TRBJ2-4; TRBD2 matches 8 bases. V was clipped by 3 bases and J by 3 bases; unmatched bases: 4. The CDR3 covers 15 residues. Germline CDR1 reads LGHDT; CDR2 reads YNNKEL (reference sequence).

The chain links TRBV14 to TRBJ2-2, with 11 positions matching TRBD1. V lost 1 base, J lost 3 bases, and 4 bases stayed unmatched. The CDR3 contains 17 residues. In germline, CDR1 is SGHDN, CDR2 FVKESK. The CDR3 DNA reads TGTGCCAGCAGCCAAGTAGGGACAGGGGGGGACACCGGGGAGCTGTTTTTT. This translates into CASSQVGTGGDTGELFF.

The chain links TRBV27 to TRBJ2-7, with 9 bases that match TRBD1. Germline-derived CDR1 and CDR2 are MNHEY and SMNVEV (reference sequence). V lost 8 bases, J lost 3 bases, and 8 bases stayed unmatched. This CDR3 has 14 residues. CDR3 region: CASSPGTGFYEQYF. CDR3 DNA sequence: TGTGCCAGCTCCCCCGGGACAGGGTTCTACGAGCAGTACTTC.

This clone has ten or more counts. The identical CDR3 is also encoded by other nucleotide sequences in the sample. The chain employs TRBV7-3 and TRBJ2-3; D may be TRBD2 (6 bases). Germline lookup yields CDR1 SGHTA and CDR2 FQGTGA. Trimming cost V 2 bases and J 0 bases, with 9 bases left between them. This CDR3 has 15 residues. The CDR3, as DNA: TGTGCCAGCAGCTTAGCCGGGGGAAGCACAGATACGCAGTATTTT. Translating it yields CASSLAGGSTDTQYF.

The J gene is TRBJ1-2, the V gene TRBV30; maybe TRBD1 (5 bases). This CDR3 spans 11 amino acids. Germline V CDR1 and CDR2: GTSNPN, SVGIG (reference sequence). Between the trimmed V and J ends, which lost 6 bases and 6 bases, there was a span of 11 bases. Here the CDR3 reads CACSGFDGYTF. The CDR3 DNA sequence: TGTGCCTGCTCAGGGTTTGATGGCTACACCTTC.

V is TRBV6-1 and J is TRBJ2-7; D might be TRBD1 (6 bases). Trimming cost V 0 bases and J 4 bases, with 10 bases left between them. Germline V gene sequence: CDR1 MNHNS, CDR2 SASEGT. The length of the CDR3 is 14 residues. CDR3 in DNA: TGTGCCAGCAGTGAAGCCGCAGGGGCTTACGAGCAGTACTTC. It is translated as CASSEAAGAYEQYF.

This clone was seen a handful of times. The chain joins TRBV6-5 to TRBJ2-7, with D perhaps matching TRBD1 (6 bases). This CDR3 has 12 amino acids. Trimming shortened V by 5 bases and J by 6 bases, and 11 bases separated the two germline ends. CDR1 MNHEY and CDR2 SVGAGI come from the germline V gene. The CDR3 nucleotides are TGTGCCAGCAGTACAACAGGGTCCGAGCAGTACTTC. Encoded protein: CASSTTGSEQYF.